This T cell receptor beta chain emerged from a study of T cell responses to AZD1222 COVID-19 vaccine. Study findings and constraints: The donors showed a predominance of white British ancestry and of females, with possible underestimation of clonal diversity.

This CDR3 contains 13 residues. Trimming shortened V by 1 base and J by 6 bases, and 9 bases separated the two germline ends. In germline, CDR1 is SGHRS, CDR2 YFSETQ. Clones were read by immunoSEQ multiplex PCR, and TCRdb kept only the in-frame ones, dropping some. The sample has about 120,000 clones, around nine tenths seen once. A note on this clone: What it recognizes is unknown.

This chain links TRBV5-1 with TRBJ2-3, with D perhaps being TRBD1 or TRBD2 (5 bases each). Sequencing was performed on peripheral blood, taken 28 days after the second AZD1222 dose. The source is an adult who received the AZD1222 COVID-19 vaccine. The CDR3, as DNA: TGCGCCAGCAGCTTGTCCGAGGGGGATACGCAGTATTTT. Translation gives CASSLSEGDTQYF.